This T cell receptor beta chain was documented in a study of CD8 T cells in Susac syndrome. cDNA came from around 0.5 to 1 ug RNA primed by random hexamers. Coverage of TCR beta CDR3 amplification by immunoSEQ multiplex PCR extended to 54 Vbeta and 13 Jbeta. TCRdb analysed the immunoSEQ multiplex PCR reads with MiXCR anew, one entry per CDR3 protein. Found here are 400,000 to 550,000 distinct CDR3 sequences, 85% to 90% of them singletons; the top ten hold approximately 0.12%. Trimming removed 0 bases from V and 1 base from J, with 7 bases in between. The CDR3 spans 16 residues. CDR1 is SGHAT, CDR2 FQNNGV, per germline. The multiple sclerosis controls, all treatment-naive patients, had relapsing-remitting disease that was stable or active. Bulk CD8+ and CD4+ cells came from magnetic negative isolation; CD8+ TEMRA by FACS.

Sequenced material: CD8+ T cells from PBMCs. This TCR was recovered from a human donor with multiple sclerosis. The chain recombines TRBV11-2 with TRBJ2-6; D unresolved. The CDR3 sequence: CASSLDSFSGANVLTF. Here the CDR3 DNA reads TGTGCCAGCAGCTTAGATTCGTTTTCTGGGGCCAACGTCCTGACTTTC.